The 25 T cell receptor beta chains given below trace back to one sample, sequenced in a study of blood T cells in healthy people across ages. A second about 7 to 11 cycle PCR used barcoded and J-beta primers. TCRdb independently ran MiXCR on the 5' RACE reads; one entry per CDR3 protein. The sample shows approximately 810,000 distinct CDR3 sequences, 35% to 40% of them seen only once. The sequencing sample was made of blood. These TCRs come from a man younger than 35 in good health.

This clonotype has only a few counts. The chain uses TRBV10-3 and TRBJ2-7; D is perhaps TRBD2 (6 bases). Germline lookup yields CDR1 ENHRY and CDR2 SYGVKD. This CDR3 has 15 residues. Trimming pared 0 bases from V and 2 bases from J, leaving 11 bases between. CDR3 loop: CAISESRGGAYEQYF. The CDR3 DNA follows: TGTGCCATCAGTGAGTCGAGGGGCGGGGCCTACGAGCAGTACTTC.

This sequence joins TRBV7-4 and TRBJ1-1; TRBD1 might be the D (5 bases). This CDR3 is 14 amino acids long. V was pared by 3 bases and J by 11 bases, with 19 bases between. The germline CDR1 and CDR2 sequences are SGHVT and SQSDAQ. CDR3 sequence reads: CASSFRDSSPGAFF. Written as DNA, the CDR3 is TGTGCCAGCAGCTTTCGGGACTCCTCTCCGGGGGCTTTCTTT.

This chain links TRBV5-6 with TRBJ2-7, with D perhaps matching TRBD2 (7 bases). CDR3 length equals 16 residues. Trimming removed 0 bases from V and 2 bases from J, with 15 bases in between. In germline, CDR1 is SGHDT, CDR2 YYEEEE. The DNA for the CDR3 is TGTGCCAGCAGCTTGGATGGGGGGGCGCCCCCCTACGAGCAGTACTTC. Translated, it gives CASSLDGGAPPYEQYF.

The sample holds a few counts of this clonotype. A much larger clone sits a single nucleotide away, making a read error possible. This chain uses TRBV6-6 with TRBJ1-6; D perhaps matches TRBD1 (6 bases). V was trimmed by 0 bases and J by 9 bases, leaving 12 bases between them. This CDR3 region has 15 residues. Looked up from germline, CDR1 is MNHNY and CDR2 is SVGAGI (reference sequence). DNA for the CDR3: TGTGCCAGCAGTTACTCGGCAGGGGTTGGTTCACCCCTCCACTTT. Translation: CASSYSAGVGSPLHF.

V usage is TRBV7-3 and J usage is TRBJ2-1; maybe TRBD2 (6 bases). V was shortened by 5 bases and J by 6 bases, with 11 bases between the two germline ends. There are 13 residues in the CDR3. Germline CDR1 reads SGHTA; CDR2 reads FQGTGA. The CDR3 protein is CASSPSGFNEQFF. CDR3 DNA sequence: TGTGCCAGCAGCCCAAGCGGGTTCAATGAGCAGTTCTTC.

This clonotype appeared a few times. This chain uses TRBV11-2 with TRBJ2-5; the match to TRBD1 covers 8 bases. The CDR3 spans 15 residues. Germline CDR1 reads SGHAT; CDR2 reads FQNNGV. J lost 3 bases, V lost 4 bases, and 7 bases had no gene match. CDR3 sequence (DNA): TGTGCCAGCAGCTCTTTCAGGGGGCTCGAAGAGACCCAGTACTTC. This gives the protein CASSSFRGLEETQYF.

CDR3 bases: TGTGCCAGCAGCTCACCGGGACGGGCCGACCAAGAGACCCAGTACTTC. Translated, it gives CASSSPGRADQETQYF. This chain uses TRBV12-3 or TRBV12-4 with TRBJ2-5; possibly TRBD1 or TRBD2 for D (5 bases each). V lost 6 bases and J 0 bases, leaving 17 bases between the germline ends. There are 16 residues in the CDR3.

This clonotype was picked up a small number of times. CDR3 DNA sequence: TGTGCCAGCACAAGGCATCCGCAAGAGACCCAGTACTTC. It specifies CASTRHPQETQYF. The chain has TRBV2 and TRBJ2-5; D unclear. Trimming cost V 7 bases and J 2 bases, with 11 bases left between them. CDR3 length: 13 amino acids. Looked up from germline, CDR1 is SNHLY and CDR2 is FYNNEI. Full variable domain (missing parts from reference TRBV2 and TRBJ2-5): EPEVTQTPSHQVTQMGQEVILRCVPISNHLYFYWYRQILGQKVEFLVSFYNNEISEKSEIFDDQFSVERPDGSNFTLKIRSTKLEDSAMYFCASTRHPQETQYFGPGTRLLVL.

This clonotype was counted once. Being one base from a much bigger clone, this may be a read error. V gene TRBV12-3 or TRBV12-4 combines with J gene TRBJ2-1; D might be TRBD1 (6 bases). V lost 11 bases and J lost 1, with 21 bases in between. The CDR3 totals 16 residues. The CDR3 DNA is TGTGCCGGACTCAGGGGCCGTTTATGGTCCTACAATGAGCAGTTCTTC. Its translation is CAGLRGRLWSYNEQFF.

The chain employs TRBV2 and TRBJ1-3; no firm D call. V was clipped by 3 bases and J by 0 bases, with 6 bases between them. Germline V CDR1 and CDR2: SNHLY, FYNNEI. This CDR3 region has 14 residues. CDR3: CASSELTSGNTIYF. CDR3 nucleotide sequence: TGTGCCAGCAGTGAGTTGACCTCTGGAAACACCATATATTTT. Using reference TRBV2 and TRBJ1-3 for the parts outside the CDR3, the full variable domain is EPEVTQTPSHQVTQMGQEVILRCVPISNHLYFYWYRQILGQKVEFLVSFYNNEISEKSEIFDDQFSVERPDGSNFTLKIRSTKLEDSAMYFCASSELTSGNTIYFGEGSWLTVV.

Comment on this clonotype: Possible read error: a much larger clone is one base away. The V and J genes are TRBV28 and TRBJ2-7; unclear D gene. The germline CDR1 and CDR2 sequences are MDHEN and SYDVKM. The CDR3 has 11 amino acids. Between the trimmed V and J ends, which lost 4 bases and 6 bases, there was a span of 7 bases. The DNA of the CDR3 is TGTGCCAGCAGTTACTTGGGCGAGCAGTACTTC. The encoded protein is CASSYLGEQYF. The entire variable domain, with the rest obtained from reference TRBV28 and TRBJ2-7, is as follows: DVKVTQSSRYLVKRTGEKVFLECVQDMDHENMFWYRQDPGLGLRLIYFSYDVKMKEKGDIPEGYSVSREKKERFSLILESASTNQTSMYLCASSYLGEQYFGPGTRLTVT.

This rearrangement joins TRBV2 to TRBJ1-2; D is unresolved. In germline, CDR1 is SNHLY, CDR2 FYNNEI. The V end lost 9 bases, the J end lost 10 bases, and 21 bases lay between the germline ends. The CDR3 length is 13 residues. The CDR3 region is CASEEQTSRVYTF. CDR3 bases: TGTGCCAGTGAAGAACAGACGTCTCGCGTCTACACCTTC.

The chain combines TRBV6-2 or TRBV6-3 with TRBJ2-3, with unresolved D. V was cut by 2 bases and J by 6 bases, with 12 bases left in between. CDR3 length equals 14 residues. Germline CDR1 is MNHEY and CDR2 is SVGEGT. The CDR3 region is CASSYLRSWDTQYF. CDR3 bases: TGTGCCAGCAGTTACCTTCGAAGCTGGGATACGCAGTATTTT.

V is TRBV5-1 and J is TRBJ2-1; TRBD2 agrees at 13 bases. V shed 3 bases and J 3 bases; nucleotides not matched to a gene: 3. From germline, CDR1 is SGHRS and CDR2 YFSETQ. This CDR3 is 16 amino acids long. The CDR3, as DNA: TGCGCCAGCAGCTCGACTAGCGGGGGGCGCTACAATGAGCAGTTCTTC. Protein product: CASSSTSGGRYNEQFF.

The chain has TRBV6-2 or TRBV6-3 and TRBJ2-3, with 11 bases identical to TRBD1. CDR1 MNHEY and CDR2 SVGEGT come from the germline V gene. CDR3 length: 16 residues. V gave up 6 bases and J gave up 4 bases; unmatched junction bases: 9. The DNA for the CDR3 is TGTGCCAGCAGAGATCCGGGACAGGGGGTTTCAGATACGCAGTATTTT. Residues: CASRDPGQGVSDTQYF.

This clonotype was detected a few times. CDR3 nucleotides: TGCGCCAGCAGCCAGAATGAGGTCGGGCGGGGGGTTTACAATGAGCAGTTCTTC. It is translated as CASSQNEVGRGVYNEQFF. The chain is built from TRBV4-1 and TRBJ2-1; 8 nucleotides agree with TRBD2. The CDR3 totals 18 residues. CDR1 MGHRA and CDR2 YSYEKL come from the germline V gene. J gave up 4 bases and V 3 bases, and 14 bases lay outside the gene matches.

The V and J genes are TRBV5-1 and TRBJ2-2; D call uncertain. Trimming removed 4 bases from V and 2 bases from J, with 12 bases in between. The CDR3 runs to 15 residues. Germline CDR1 SGHRS, CDR2 YFSETQ. CDR3 bases: TGCGCCAGCAGCCTAGGGCCAGGCAACACCGGGGAGCTGTTTTTT. Translated: CASSLGPGNTGELFF.

This rearrangement joins TRBV12-3 or TRBV12-4 to TRBJ2-3; the D gene is possibly TRBD1 (6 bases). With 6 bases removed from V and 0 bases from J, the gap between germline ends came to 16 bases. The CDR3 length is 16 residues. CDR3 residues: CASRDSYNSSTDTQYF. The CDR3 DNA reads as TGTGCCAGCAGGGACAGTTACAACTCTAGCACAGATACGCAGTATTTT.

Concerning this clonotype itself: A much larger clone differs from this one at a single base, so this may be a read error. This chain connects TRBV20-1 to TRBJ2-1; D gene unclear. The germline V gene encodes CDR1 DFQATT and CDR2 SNEGSKA (reference sequence). The CDR3 has 10 amino acids. CDR3: CNAYRDEQFF. The CDR3 nucleotides read TGCAATGCTTACCGGGATGAGCAGTTCTTC.

A few counts support this clonotype. The rearrangement uses TRBV12-3 or TRBV12-4 and TRBJ2-7; D is unclear. With 9 bases removed from V and 0 bases from J, the gap between germline ends came to 15 bases. The CDR3 has 14 amino acids. CDR3: CASMRRRSSYEQYF. Here the CDR3 DNA reads TGTGCCAGTATGCGGCGTCGAAGCTCCTACGAGCAGTACTTC.

V usage is TRBV7-2 and J usage is TRBJ2-7, with D perhaps given as TRBD1 or TRBD2 (6 bases each). CDR1 is SGHTA and CDR2 is FQGNSA in the germline V gene. The V end was cut by 2 bases, the J end by 0 bases, with 14 bases between. This CDR3 contains 16 residues. The CDR3 coding sequence is TGTGCCAGCAGCTTAAGGAGGGGGTTACGCTCCTACGAGCAGTACTTC. It codes for CASSLRRGLRSYEQYF.

The chain links TRBV10-3 to TRBJ1-2, with D possibly matching TRBD1 (5 bases). Trimming took off 11 bases at V and 0 bases at J, with 10 bases between the two ends. This CDR3 comprises 12 residues. Germline V gene lookup returns CDR1 ENHRY and CDR2 SYGVKD. The DNA for the CDR3 is TGTGCCGGGGCCGAAGCTAACTATGGCTACACCTTC. Its translation is CAGAEANYGYTF.

This clonotype was detected many times. This chain joins TRBV3-1 and TRBJ2-3; no clear D. Germline lookup yields CDR1 LGHDT and CDR2 YNNKEL (reference sequence). The V gene lost 2 bases and the J gene lost 8 bases, with 11 bases spanning the gap. The CDR3 sequence is 13 residues long. The CDR3 sequence is CASSQKGDRTQYF. The CDR3 DNA reads as TGTGCCAGCAGCCAAAAGGGCGATCGTACGCAGTATTTT.

The CDR3 bases are TGTGCCATCACCACCCCAGGGGGCACTGAAGCTTTCTTT. Its translation: CAITTPGGTEAFF. The V gene is TRBV10-3, the J gene TRBJ1-1, with 7 bases lining up with TRBD1. This CDR3 spans 13 amino acids. Losses at the gene ends were 7 bases for V and 4 bases for J; bases not matched to a gene: 6. CDR1 ENHRY and CDR2 SYGVKD come from the germline V gene.

The chain couples TRBV12-3 or TRBV12-4 to TRBJ2-7; tentative D call: TRBD2 (6 bases). The J call may be wrong; the DNA end is better matched by TRBJ2-4. The CDR3 contains 13 residues. CDR3: CASSSPGRLIQYF. In DNA form, the CDR3 reads TGTGCCAGCAGCTCACCGGGGAGGCTCATTCAGTACTTC.